The entry below gives a single T cell receptor (beta chain) sequence along with its context. This sample is part of a study of shared T cell receptors in the human thymus. The CDR3 sequence is 15 residues long. The J segment lost 5 bases and the V segment lost 6 bases, leaving 12 bases of the junction unmatched. The germline V gene has CDR1 MNHEY and CDR2 SVGAGI. The assay was immunoSEQ multiplex PCR, and TCRdb's table has in-frame clones only and misses some. The top ten hold under 0.01% of the sample, which has hundreds of thousands of clones, about 89% seen once. These data are also associated with another study on human thymus T cells. That work states: Infants served as donors; they were healthy and Finnish and were having corrective surgery for congenital heart defects. Gene usage for V and J segments appeared biased in thymic and blood repertoires. Unrelated people showed highly overlapping thymic repertoires, related research reported.

J is TRBJ1-1 and V is TRBV6-5; TRBD1 matches 7 bases. The sequenced sample consisted of thymocytes. This clonotype originated in a boy under three years old with a congenital heart defect. CDR3 region: CASRRPGGVETEAFF. CDR3 DNA sequence: TGTGCCAGCAGGCGACCAGGGGGAGTGGAGACTGAAGCTTTCTTT.